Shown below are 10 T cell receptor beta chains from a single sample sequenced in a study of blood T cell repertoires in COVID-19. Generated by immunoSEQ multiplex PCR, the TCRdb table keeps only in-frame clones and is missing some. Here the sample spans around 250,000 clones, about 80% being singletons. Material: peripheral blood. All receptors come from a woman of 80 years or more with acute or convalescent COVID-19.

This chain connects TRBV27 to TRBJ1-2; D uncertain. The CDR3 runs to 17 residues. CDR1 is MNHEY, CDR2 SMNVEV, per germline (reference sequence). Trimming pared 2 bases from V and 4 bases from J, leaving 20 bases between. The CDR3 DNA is TGTGCCAGCAGTTTAGGTTCATTATCAGGAGGAAGCTATGGCTACACCTTC. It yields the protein CASSLGSLSGGSYGYTF.

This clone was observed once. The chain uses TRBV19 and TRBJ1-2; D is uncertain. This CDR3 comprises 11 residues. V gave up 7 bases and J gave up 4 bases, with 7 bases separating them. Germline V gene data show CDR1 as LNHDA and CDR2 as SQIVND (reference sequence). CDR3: CASTSGYGYTF. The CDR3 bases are TGTGCCAGTACCTCGGGCTATGGCTACACCTTC. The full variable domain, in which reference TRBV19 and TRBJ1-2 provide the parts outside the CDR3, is DGGITQSPKYLFRKEGQNVTLSCEQNLNHDAMYWYRQDPGQGLRLIYYSQIVNDFQKGDIAEGYSVSREKKESFPLTVTSAQKNPTAFYLCASTSGYGYTFGSGTRLTVV.

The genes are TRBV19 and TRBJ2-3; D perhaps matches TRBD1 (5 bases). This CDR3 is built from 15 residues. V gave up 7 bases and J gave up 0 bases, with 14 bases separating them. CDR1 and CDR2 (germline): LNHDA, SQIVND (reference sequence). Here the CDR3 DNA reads TGTGCCAGTAAAGGGGCAGAGACTAGCACAGATACGCAGTATTTT. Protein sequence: CASKGAETSTDTQYF.

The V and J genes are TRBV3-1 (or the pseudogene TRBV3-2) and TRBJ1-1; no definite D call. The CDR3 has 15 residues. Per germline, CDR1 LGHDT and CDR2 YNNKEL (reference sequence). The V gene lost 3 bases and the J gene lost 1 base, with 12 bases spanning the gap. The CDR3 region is CASSQETRENTEAFF. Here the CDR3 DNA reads TGTGCCAGCAGCCAGGAGACACGGGAGAACACTGAAGCTTTCTTT.

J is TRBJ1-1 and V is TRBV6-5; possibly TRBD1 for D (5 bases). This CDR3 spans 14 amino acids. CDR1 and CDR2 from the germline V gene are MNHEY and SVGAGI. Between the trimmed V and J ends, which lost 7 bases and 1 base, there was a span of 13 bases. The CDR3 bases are TGTGCCAGCACTGCGGGGGGTGCGAACACTGAAGCTTTCTTT. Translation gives CASTAGGANTEAFF.

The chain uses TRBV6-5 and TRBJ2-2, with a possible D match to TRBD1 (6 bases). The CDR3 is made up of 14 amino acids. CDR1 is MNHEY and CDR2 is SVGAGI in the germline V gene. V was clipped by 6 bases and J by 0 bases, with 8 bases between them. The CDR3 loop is CASRTGPNTGELFF. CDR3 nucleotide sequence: TGTGCCAGCAGGACAGGTCCGAACACCGGGGAGCTGTTTTTT.

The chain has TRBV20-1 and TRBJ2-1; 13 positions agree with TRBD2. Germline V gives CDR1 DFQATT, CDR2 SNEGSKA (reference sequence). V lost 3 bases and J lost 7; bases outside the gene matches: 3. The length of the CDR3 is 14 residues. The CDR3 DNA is TGCAGTGCTAGTGGGACTAGCGGGGTAAATGAGCAGTTCTTC. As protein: CSASGTSGVNEQFF.

The chain's CDR3 is CASRQTGALHRTEKLFF. The CDR3 coding sequence is TGTGCCAGCCGCCAGACAGGGGCCTTACATCGTACTGAAAAACTGTTTTTT. J is TRBJ1-4 and V is TRBV28; 8 nucleotides match TRBD1. CDR3 length: 17 residues. V gave up 8 bases and J gave up 7 bases; unmatched junction bases: 18. CDR1 MDHEN and CDR2 SYDVKM come from the germline V gene.

This CDR3 reads CAISEGRNNEKLFF. The CDR3 DNA is TGTGCCATCAGTGAGGGCAGGAATAATGAAAAACTGTTTTTT. V gene TRBV10-3 combines with J gene TRBJ1-4; D ambiguous. This CDR3 contains 14 residues. Germline assignment: CDR1 ENHRY and CDR2 SYGVKD. The V and J ends lost 2 bases and 4 bases respectively, with 8 bases between them.

CDR3 in DNA: TGTGCCAGCAGGCCTATGACAGGGGTCGGATCACCCCTCCACTTT. Translated: CASRPMTGVGSPLHF. The J gene is TRBJ1-6, the V gene TRBV25-1; 8 bases map to TRBD1. Germline CDR1 is MGHDK and CDR2 is SYGVNS. Trimming removed 6 bases from V and 10 bases from J; junction bases left unmatched: 11. The CDR3 is 15 amino acids.